This T cell receptor beta chain was observed in a study of blood T cells in healthy people across ages. Findings of the study overall: TCR beta diversity per million T cells fell roughly linearly with age.

Together with a sample-barcoded 5' primer, a J-beta primer mix was included in a second PCR lasting about 7 to 11 cycles. TCRdb redid the calling of the 5' RACE reads with MiXCR, one entry per CDR3 protein. The table has 730,000 or so distinct CDR3 sequences, around 41% seen once; the top ten hold around 30%. Collection of about 9.4 milliliters of peripheral blood was performed for each donor. V gave up 6 bases and J gave up 2 bases, with 14 bases separating them. Germline-derived CDR1 and CDR2 are SNHLY and FYNNEI. This CDR3 region has 15 residues. A word on this clonotype: Its antigen remains unknown.

This sequence was found in an elderly man in good health. Sequenced input: blood. The chain combines TRBV2 with TRBJ1-5; maybe TRBD1 (5 bases). The chain's CDR3 is CASRLQAAGNQPQHF. CDR3 bases: TGTGCCAGCAGATTACAGGCGGCGGGCAATCAGCCCCAGCATTTT. Full variable domain (missing parts from reference TRBV2 and TRBJ1-5): EPEVTQTPSHQVTQMGQEVILRCVPISNHLYFYWYRQILGQKVEFLVSFYNNEISEKSEIFDDQFSVERPDGSNFTLKIRSTKLEDSAMYFCASRLQAAGNQPQHFGDGTRLSIL.